This T cell receptor (beta chain) was recorded in a study of blood T cells in healthy people across ages. Then a second PCR, running about 7 to 11 cycles, was carried out with a sample-barcoded 5' primer and a J-beta primer mix. TCRdb re-derived calls from the 5' RACE reads in MiXCR, one entry per CDR3 protein. The table lists a few hundred thousand distinct CDR3 sequences, approximately 51% of them singletons. All donors came from Russia, were Caucasian and healthy, and spanned ages roughly 6 to 95. The source material was blood. The TCR sequence derives from a man in his 60s in good health.

CDR3 protein: CASSQVSGSSYNEQFF. For the CDR3, the DNA is TGTGCCAGCAGCCAGGTTAGCGGGAGTTCCTACAATGAGCAGTTCTTC. The chain recombines TRBV4-2 with TRBJ2-1, with 9 bases identical to TRBD2. Germline V gene lookup returns CDR1 LGHNA and CDR2 YNFKEQ. The CDR3 spans 16 residues. Germline trimming cut 3 bases from V and 1 base from J; bases unmatched to any gene: 4.